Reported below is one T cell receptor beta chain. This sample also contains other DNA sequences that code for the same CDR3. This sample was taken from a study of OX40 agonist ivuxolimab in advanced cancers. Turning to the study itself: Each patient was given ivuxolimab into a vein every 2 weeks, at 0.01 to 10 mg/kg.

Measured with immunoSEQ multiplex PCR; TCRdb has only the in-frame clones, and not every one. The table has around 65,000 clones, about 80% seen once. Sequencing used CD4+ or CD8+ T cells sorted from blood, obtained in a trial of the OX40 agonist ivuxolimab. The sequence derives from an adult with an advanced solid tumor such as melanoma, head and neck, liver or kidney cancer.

CDR3 sequence (DNA): TGTGCCAGCTCCCCCGGCCGAGGAGAGCAGTACTTC. Translating gives CASSPGRGEQYF. J is TRBJ2-7 and V is TRBV18; D call uncertain. The length of the CDR3 is 12 residues. CDR1 is KGHSH, CDR2 LQKENI, per germline. With 6 bases removed from V and 7 bases from J, the gap between germline ends came to 13 bases.